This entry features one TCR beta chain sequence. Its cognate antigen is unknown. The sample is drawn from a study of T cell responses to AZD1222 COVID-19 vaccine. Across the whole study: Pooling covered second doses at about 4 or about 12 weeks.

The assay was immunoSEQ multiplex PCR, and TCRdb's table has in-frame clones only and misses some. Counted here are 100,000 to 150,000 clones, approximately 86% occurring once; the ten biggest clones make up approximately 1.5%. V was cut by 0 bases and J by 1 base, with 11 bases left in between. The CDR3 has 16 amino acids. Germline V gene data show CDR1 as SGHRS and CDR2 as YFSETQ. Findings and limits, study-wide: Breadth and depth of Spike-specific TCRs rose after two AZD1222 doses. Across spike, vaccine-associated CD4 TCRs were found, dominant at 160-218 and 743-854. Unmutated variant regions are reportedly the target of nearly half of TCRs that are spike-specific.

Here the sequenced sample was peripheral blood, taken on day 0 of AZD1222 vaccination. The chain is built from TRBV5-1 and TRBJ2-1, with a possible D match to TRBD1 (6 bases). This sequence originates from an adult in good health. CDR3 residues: CASSLVTGSSYNEQFF. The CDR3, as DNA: TGCGCCAGCAGCTTGGTTACAGGGTCGTCCTACAATGAGCAGTTCTTC.